These 12 T cell receptor beta chains share one sample of origin, sequenced in a study of CD8 T cells in Susac syndrome. An amount of RNA that ranged from 0.5 to 1 ug was reverse transcribed with random hexamers. TCRdb fed the immunoSEQ multiplex PCR reads into MiXCR, producing one record per CDR3 protein. Of about 190,000 distinct CDR3 sequences listed, about 93% are singletons. Sequencing was done on a sample of CD4+ T cells from PBMCs. These receptors originate from a human donor in good health.

About this clonotype itself: One end of the junction varies from germline; a read error may be responsible. This rearrangement joins TRBV7-7 to TRBJ2-5; D perhaps matches TRBD2 (5 bases). CDR3 length: 13 residues. The V gene's germline CDR1 is SSHAT and CDR2 FNYEAQ (reference sequence). CDR3 loop: CASSLEQRETQYF. The CDR3 region has the DNA TGTGCTAGCAGCTTAGAACAGCGGGAGACCCAGTACTTC.

This clonotype was detected only a few times. The chain is built from TRBV3-1 and TRBJ1-5, with D uncertain. Looked up from germline, CDR1 is LGHDT and CDR2 is YNNKEL (reference sequence). With 3 bases removed from V and 1 base from J, the gap between germline ends came to 4 bases. The CDR3 extends over 13 amino acids. The CDR3 region is CASSQGSNQPQHF. The DNA of the CDR3 is TGTGCCAGCAGCCAGGGGAGCAATCAGCCCCAGCATTTT.

The chain links TRBV6-9 to TRBJ2-7; TRBD2 aligns across 8 bases. CDR3 size: 17 residues. The V segment lost 7 bases and the J segment 4 bases; nucleotides outside the gene matches: 18. The germline CDR1 and CDR2 sequences are MNHGY and SVAAGI. The CDR3, as DNA: TGTGCCAGCAAAACGGGAGGCCGCGGGGGGCCTTCTTACGAGCAGTACGTC. Its translation: CASKTGGRGGPSYEQYV.

The rearrangement joins TRBV27 to TRBJ1-1; tentatively, D is TRBD1 (5 bases). CDR1 is MNHEY and CDR2 is SMNVEV in the germline V gene (reference sequence). The CDR3 runs to 14 residues. Trimming took 11 bases from V and 1 from J, leaving 17 bases between them. DNA for the CDR3: TGTGCCGCCAGCGAGACGGGGCCGAACACTGAAGCTTTCTTT. Translating gives CAASETGPNTEAFF.

This chain uses TRBV19 with TRBJ1-5; D is perhaps TRBD1 (5 bases). Germline assignment: CDR1 LNHDA and CDR2 SQIVND (reference sequence). V was cut by 4 bases and J by 1 base, with 11 bases left in between. The CDR3 sequence is 15 residues long. For the CDR3, the DNA is TGTGCCAGTAGTACCCAGGGCTGGAGCAATCAGCCCCAGCATTTT. This sequence encodes CASSTQGWSNQPQHF.

The chain recombines TRBV14 with TRBJ2-1; unclear D gene. V shed 1 base and J shed 1 base, with 5 bases lying between them. CDR1 is SGHDN, CDR2 FVKESK, per germline. CDR3 length: 14 amino acids. CDR3 residues: CASSQAQSYNEQFF. For the CDR3, the DNA is TGTGCCAGCAGCCAAGCGCAATCCTACAATGAGCAGTTCTTC.

V gene TRBV29-1 combines with J gene TRBJ1-1; D unresolved. V lost 6 bases and J lost 4, with 21 bases in between. This CDR3 comprises 15 residues. In germline, CDR1 is SQVTM, CDR2 ANQGSEA. CDR3 sequence (DNA): TGCAGCGTGGACCTATCTAATAAACGTTCCACTGAAGCTTTCTTT. It specifies CSVDLSNKRSTEAFF.

The chain recombines TRBV7-2 with TRBJ1-1, with TRBD1 as a possible D gene (5 bases). There are 13 residues in the CDR3. Germline V gives CDR1 SGHTA, CDR2 FQGNSA. V was shortened by 6 bases and J by 0 bases, with 8 bases between the two germline ends. The CDR3 region has the DNA TGTGCCAGCAGATGGGGGTTGAACACTGAAGCTTTCTTT. Translation: CASRWGLNTEAFF.

This chain links TRBV19 with TRBJ2-1; no clear D gene. V was clipped by 7 bases and J by 0 bases, with 7 bases between them. The CDR3 spans 13 residues. In germline, CDR1 is LNHDA, CDR2 SQIVND (reference sequence). The CDR3 sequence: CASTTSSYNEQFF. Here the CDR3 DNA reads TGTGCCAGTACGACGAGCTCCTACAATGAGCAGTTCTTC.

The V gene is TRBV29-1, the J gene TRBJ2-1; 8 positions match TRBD2. J lost 6 bases, V lost 1 base, and 11 bases had no gene match. Germline V lookup: CDR1 SQVTM, CDR2 ANQGSEA. The CDR3 is 16 residues long. Here the CDR3 DNA reads TGCAGCGTTGAAGGGGGAGGGACTAGAACTATCAATGAGCAGTTCTTC. Residues: CSVEGGGTRTINEQFF.

The chain couples TRBV28 to TRBJ1-2; D unresolved. Trimming removed 5 bases from V and 2 bases from J, with 9 bases in between. This CDR3 has 13 residues. The germline V gene has CDR1 MDHEN and CDR2 SYDVKM. The CDR3 sequence: CASSPSRNYGYTF. DNA for the CDR3: TGTGCCAGCAGTCCTTCCAGAAACTATGGCTACACCTTC.

The chain combines TRBV18 with TRBJ2-3; D is undetermined. The germline CDR1 and CDR2 sequences are KGHSH and LQKENI. CDR3 size: 12 residues. The germline V and J ends were trimmed by 6 bases and 4 bases, with 8 bases remaining between them. CDR3 DNA sequence: TGTGCCAGCTCGGGCGACGCAGATACGCAGTATTTT. This sequence encodes CASSGDADTQYF.